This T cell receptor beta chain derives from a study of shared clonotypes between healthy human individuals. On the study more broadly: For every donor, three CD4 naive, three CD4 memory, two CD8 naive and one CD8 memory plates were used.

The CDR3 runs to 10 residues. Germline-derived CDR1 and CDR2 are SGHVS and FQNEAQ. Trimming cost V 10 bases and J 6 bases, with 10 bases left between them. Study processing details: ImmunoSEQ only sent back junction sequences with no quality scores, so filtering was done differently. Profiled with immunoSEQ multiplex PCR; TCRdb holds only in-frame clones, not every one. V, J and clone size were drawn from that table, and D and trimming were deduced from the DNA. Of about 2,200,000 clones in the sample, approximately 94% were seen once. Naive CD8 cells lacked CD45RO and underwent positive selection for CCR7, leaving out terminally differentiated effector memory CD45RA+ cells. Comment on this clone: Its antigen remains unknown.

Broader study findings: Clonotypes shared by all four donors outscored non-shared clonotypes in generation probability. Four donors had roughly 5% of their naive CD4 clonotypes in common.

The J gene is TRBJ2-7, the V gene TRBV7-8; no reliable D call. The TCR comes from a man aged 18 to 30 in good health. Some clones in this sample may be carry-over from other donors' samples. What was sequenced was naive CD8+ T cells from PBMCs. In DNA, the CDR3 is TGTGCCACGGGTGGTTCCGAGCAGTACTTC. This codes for CATGGSEQYF.